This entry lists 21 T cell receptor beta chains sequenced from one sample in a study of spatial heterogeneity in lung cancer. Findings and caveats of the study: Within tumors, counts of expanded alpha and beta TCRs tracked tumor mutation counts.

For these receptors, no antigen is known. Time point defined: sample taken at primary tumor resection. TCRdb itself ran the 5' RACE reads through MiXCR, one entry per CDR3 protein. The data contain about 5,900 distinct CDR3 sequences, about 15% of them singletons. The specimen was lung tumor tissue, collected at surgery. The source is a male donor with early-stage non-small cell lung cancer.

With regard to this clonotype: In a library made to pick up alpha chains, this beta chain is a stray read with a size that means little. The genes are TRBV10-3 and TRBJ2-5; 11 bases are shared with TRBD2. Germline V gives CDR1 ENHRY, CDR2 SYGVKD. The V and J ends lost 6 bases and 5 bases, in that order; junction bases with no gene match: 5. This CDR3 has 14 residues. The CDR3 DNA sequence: TGTGCCATCAGAGCCGGGACTAGCGGCGAGACCCAGTACTTC. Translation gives CAIRAGTSGETQYF.

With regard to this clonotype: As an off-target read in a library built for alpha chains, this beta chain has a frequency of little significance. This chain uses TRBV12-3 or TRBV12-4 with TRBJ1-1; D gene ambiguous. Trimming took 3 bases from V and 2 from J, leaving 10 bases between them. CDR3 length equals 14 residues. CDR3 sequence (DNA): TGTGCCAGCAGTTTGTCCGCAAGAAACACTGAAGCTTTCTTT. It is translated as CASSLSARNTEAFF.

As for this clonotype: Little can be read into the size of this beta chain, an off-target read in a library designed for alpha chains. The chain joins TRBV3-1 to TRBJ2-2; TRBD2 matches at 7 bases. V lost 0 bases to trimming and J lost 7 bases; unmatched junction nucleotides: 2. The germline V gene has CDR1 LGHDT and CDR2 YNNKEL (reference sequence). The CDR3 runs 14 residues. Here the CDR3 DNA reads TGTGCCAGCAGCCAAGAACGGGAGGACGGGGAGCTGTTTTTT. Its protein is CASSQEREDGELFF.

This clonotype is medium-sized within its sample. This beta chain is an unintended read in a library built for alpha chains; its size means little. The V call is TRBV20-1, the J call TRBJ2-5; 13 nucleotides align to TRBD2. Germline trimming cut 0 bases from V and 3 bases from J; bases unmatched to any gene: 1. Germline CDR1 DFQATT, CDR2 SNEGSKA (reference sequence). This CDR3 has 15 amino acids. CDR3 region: CSAREGTSGKETQYF. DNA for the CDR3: TGCAGTGCTAGAGAAGGGACTAGCGGGAAAGAGACCCAGTACTTC.

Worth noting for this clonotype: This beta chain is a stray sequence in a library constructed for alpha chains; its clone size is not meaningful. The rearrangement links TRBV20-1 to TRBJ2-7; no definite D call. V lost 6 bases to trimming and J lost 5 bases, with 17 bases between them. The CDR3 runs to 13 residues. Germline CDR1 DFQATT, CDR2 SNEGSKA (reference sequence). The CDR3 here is CSALRQQLHEQYF. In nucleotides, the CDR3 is TGCAGTGCCCTCCGGCAACAGCTACACGAGCAGTACTTC.

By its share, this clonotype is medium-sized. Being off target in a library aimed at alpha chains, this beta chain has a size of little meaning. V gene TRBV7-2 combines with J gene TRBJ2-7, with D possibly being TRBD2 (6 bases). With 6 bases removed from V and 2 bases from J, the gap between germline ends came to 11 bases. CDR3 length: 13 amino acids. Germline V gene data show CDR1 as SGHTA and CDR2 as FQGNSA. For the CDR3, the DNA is TGTGCCAGCAGGGGCGGGAACCCCTACGAGCAGTACTTC. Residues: CASRGGNPYEQYF.

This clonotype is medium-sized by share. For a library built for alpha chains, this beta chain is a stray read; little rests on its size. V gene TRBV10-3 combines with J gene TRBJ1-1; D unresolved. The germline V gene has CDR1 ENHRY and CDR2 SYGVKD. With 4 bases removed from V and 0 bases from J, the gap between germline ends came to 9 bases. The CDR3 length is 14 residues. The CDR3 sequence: CAISGANMNTEAFF. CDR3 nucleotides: TGTGCCATCAGTGGGGCAAATATGAACACTGAAGCTTTCTTT.

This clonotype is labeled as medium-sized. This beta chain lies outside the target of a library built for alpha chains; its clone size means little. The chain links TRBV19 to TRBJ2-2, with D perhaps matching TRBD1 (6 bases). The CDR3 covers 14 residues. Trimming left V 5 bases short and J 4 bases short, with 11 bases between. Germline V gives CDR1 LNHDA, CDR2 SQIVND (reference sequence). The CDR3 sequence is CASSVTGGTGELFF. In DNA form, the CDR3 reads TGTGCCAGTAGTGTGACAGGTGGCACCGGGGAGCTGTTTTTT. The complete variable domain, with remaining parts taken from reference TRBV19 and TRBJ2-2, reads DGGITQSPKYLFRKEGQNVTLSCEQNLNHDAMYWYRQDPGQGLRLIYYSQIVNDFQKGDIAEGYSVSREKKESFPLTVTSAQKNPTAFYLCASSVTGGTGELFFGEGSRLTVL.

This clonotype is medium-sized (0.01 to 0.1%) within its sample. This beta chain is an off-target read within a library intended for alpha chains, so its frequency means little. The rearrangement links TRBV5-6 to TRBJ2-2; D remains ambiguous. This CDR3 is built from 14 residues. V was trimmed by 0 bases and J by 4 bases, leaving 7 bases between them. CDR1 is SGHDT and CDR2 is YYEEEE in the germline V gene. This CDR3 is CASSLGLGTGELFF. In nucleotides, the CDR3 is TGTGCCAGCAGCTTGGGTCTCGGCACCGGGGAGCTGTTTTTT.

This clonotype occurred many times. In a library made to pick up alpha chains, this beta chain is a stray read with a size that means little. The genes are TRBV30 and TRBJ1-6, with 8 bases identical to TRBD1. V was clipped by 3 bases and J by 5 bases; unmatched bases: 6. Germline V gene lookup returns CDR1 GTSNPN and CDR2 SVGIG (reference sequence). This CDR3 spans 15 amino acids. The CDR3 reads CAWRGQGAHNSPLHF. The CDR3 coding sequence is TGTGCCTGGAGGGGGCAGGGGGCGCATAATTCACCCCTCCACTTT.

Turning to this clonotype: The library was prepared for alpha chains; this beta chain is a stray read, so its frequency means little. CDR3 in amino acids: CASSYDGTFSVQFF. The CDR3 coding sequence is TGTGCCAGCAGTTACGACGGGACTTTTTCTGTGCAGTTCTTC. The rearrangement links TRBV6-6 to TRBJ2-1; possibly TRBD2 for D (6 bases). Germline assignment: CDR1 MNHNY and CDR2 SVGAGI (reference sequence). This CDR3 contains 14 residues. Trimming stripped 2 bases from V and 12 bases from J, with 17 bases between.

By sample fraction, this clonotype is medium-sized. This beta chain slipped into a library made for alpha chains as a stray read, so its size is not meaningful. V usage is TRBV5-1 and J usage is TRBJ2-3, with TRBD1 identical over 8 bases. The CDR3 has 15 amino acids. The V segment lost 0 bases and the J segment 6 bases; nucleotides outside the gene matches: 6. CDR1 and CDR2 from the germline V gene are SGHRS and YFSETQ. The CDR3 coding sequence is TGCGCCAGCAGCTTGGGGCAGGGGGCGGCCGATACGCAGTATTTT. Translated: CASSLGQGAADTQYF.

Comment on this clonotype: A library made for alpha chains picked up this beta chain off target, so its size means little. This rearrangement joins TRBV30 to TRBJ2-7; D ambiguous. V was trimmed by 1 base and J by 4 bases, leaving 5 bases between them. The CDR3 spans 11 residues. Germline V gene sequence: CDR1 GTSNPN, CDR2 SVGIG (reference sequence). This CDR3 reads CAWSERYEQYF. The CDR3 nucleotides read TGTGCCTGGAGTGAGAGGTACGAGCAGTACTTC.

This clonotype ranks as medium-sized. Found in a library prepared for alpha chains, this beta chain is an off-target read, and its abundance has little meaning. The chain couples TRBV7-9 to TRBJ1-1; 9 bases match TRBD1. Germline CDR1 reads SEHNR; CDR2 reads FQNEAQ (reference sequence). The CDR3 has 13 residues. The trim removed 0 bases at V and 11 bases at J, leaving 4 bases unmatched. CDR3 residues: CASSLAHRGPAFF. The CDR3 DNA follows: TGTGCCAGCAGCTTAGCGCACAGGGGGCCTGCTTTCTTT. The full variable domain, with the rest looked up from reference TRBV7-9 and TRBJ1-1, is DTGVSQNPRHKITKRGQNVTFRCDPISEHNRLYWYRQTLGQGPEFLTYFQNEAQLEKSRLLSDRFSAERPKGSFSTLEIQRTEQGDSAMYLCASSLAHRGPAFFGQGTRLTVV.

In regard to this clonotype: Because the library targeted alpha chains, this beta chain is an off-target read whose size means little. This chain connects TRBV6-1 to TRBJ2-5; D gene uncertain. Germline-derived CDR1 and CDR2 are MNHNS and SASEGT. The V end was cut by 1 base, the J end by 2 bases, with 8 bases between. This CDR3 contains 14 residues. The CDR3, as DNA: TGTGCCAGCAGTGAAGTGGCGGCGCAAGAGACCCAGTACTTC. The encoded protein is CASSEVAAQETQYF.

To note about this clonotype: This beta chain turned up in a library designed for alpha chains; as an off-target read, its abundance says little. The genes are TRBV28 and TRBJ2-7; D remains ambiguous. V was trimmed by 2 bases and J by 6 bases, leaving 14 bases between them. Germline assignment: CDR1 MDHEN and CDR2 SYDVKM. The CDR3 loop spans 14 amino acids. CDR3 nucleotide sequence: TGTGCCAGCAGTTTACCAAGGAGATCTCCCGAGCAGTACTTC. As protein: CASSLPRRSPEQYF.

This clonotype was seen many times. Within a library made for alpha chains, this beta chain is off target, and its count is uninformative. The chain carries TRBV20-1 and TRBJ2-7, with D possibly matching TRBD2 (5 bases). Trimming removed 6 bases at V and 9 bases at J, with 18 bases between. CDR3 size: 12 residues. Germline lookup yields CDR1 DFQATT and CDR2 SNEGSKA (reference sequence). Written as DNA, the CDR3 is TGCAGTGCAACCGGGGAAACTGTGGGGCAGTACTTC. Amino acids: CSATGETVGQYF.

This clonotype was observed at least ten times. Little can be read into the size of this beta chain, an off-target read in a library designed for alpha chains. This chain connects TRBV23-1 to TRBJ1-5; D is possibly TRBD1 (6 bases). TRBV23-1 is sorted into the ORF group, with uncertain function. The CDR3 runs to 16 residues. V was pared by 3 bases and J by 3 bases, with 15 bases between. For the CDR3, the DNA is TGCGCCAGCAGTCACCTAGTAGACAGGTCCAATCAGCCCCAGCATTTT. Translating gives CASSHLVDRSNQPQHF.

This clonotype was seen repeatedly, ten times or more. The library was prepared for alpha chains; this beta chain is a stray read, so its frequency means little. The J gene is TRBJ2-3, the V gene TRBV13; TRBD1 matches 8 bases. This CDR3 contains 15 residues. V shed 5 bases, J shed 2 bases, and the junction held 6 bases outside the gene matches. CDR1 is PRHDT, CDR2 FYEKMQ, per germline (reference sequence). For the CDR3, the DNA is TGTGCCAGCAGCCAGGGGGCCCACCCCACAGATACGCAGTATTTT. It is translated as CASSQGAHPTDTQYF.

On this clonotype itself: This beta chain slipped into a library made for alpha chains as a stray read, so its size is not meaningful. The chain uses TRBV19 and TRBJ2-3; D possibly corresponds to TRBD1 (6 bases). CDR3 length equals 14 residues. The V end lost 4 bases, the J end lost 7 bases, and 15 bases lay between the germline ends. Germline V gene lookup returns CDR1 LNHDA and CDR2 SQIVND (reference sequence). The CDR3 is CASSRTTGKHTQYF. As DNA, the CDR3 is TGTGCCAGTAGTAGAACCACAGGGAAGCATACGCAGTATTTT.

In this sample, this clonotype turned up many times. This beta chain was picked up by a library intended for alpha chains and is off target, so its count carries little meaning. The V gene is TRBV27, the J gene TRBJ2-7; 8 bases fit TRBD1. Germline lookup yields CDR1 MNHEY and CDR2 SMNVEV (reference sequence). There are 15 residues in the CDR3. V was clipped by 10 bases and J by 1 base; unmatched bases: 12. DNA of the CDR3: TGTGCCACCTTCTCAGGGGGCGCCGGGTCCTACGAGCAGTACTTC. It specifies CATFSGGAGSYEQYF.